The rows below give T cell receptor beta chains drawn from one sample of a study of CD8+ T cells in alopecia areata. Some clones are missing from TCRdb's copy, which holds only in-frame ones; the method was immunoSEQ multiplex PCR. The sample carries about 150,000 clones, less than 70% recorded once. Sequencing used CD8+ T cells sorted from blood, obtained at week 4, from a patient treated with tofacitinib. The receptor set was obtained from a human donor with alopecia areata. The conserved cysteine and the conserved F or W are not part of the CDR3 here. The order of the fields is J gene, V gene, CDR3 length, CDR3 protein.

j_gene: TRBJ1-4; v_gene: TRBV30; len: 11; CDR3aa: AWSGRTNEKLF
j_gene: TRBJ1-6; v_gene: TRBV13; len: 14; CDR3aa: ASSVAAKEYNSPLH
j_gene: TRBJ2-1; v_gene: TRBV9; len: 9; CDR3aa: ASSSYNEVI
j_gene: TRBJ1-2; v_gene: TRBV13; len: 11; CDR3aa: ASSLGQGDGYT
j_gene: TRBJ1-1; v_gene: TRBV11-2; len: 13; CDR3aa: ASSLDPAGLTEAF
j_gene: TRBJ2-1; v_gene: TRBV29-1; len: 12; CDR3aa: SVESHSPYNEQF
j_gene: TRBJ1-1; v_gene: TRBV29-1; len: 11; CDR3aa: SAGRSGPTEAF
j_gene: TRBJ1-4; v_gene: TRBV29-1; len: 13; CDR3aa: SVEDPVGTNEKLF
j_gene: TRBJ1-2; v_gene: TRBV6-5; len: 13; CDR3aa: ASRNPGRRIHGYT
j_gene: TRBJ2-7; v_gene: TRBV13; len: 13; CDR3aa: ASSNTGPSDYEQY
j_gene: TRBJ1-2; v_gene: TRBV27; len: 11; CDR3aa: ASSWDRNYGYT
j_gene: TRBJ2-6; v_gene: TRBV2; len: 13; CDR3aa: ASSEGRAGANVLT
j_gene: TRBJ1-5; v_gene: TRBV5-4; len: 13; CDR3aa: ASSSDSSPNQPQH
j_gene: TRBJ1-2; v_gene: TRBV5-1; len: 11; CDR3aa: ASSLGARYGYT
j_gene: TRBJ2-7; v_gene: TRBV27; len: 11; CDR3aa: ASSFVGDYEQY
j_gene: TRBJ1-1; v_gene: TRBV19; len: 10; CDR3aa: ASTTLNTEAF
j_gene: TRBJ2-5; v_gene: TRBV29-1; len: 12; CDR3aa: SVRDSGFQETQY
j_gene: TRBJ2-3; v_gene: TRBV7-9; len: 10; CDR3aa: ASSSYWDTQY
j_gene: TRBJ1-6; v_gene: TRBV29-1; len: 11; CDR3aa: SVADRDNSPLH
j_gene: TRBJ2-1; v_gene: TRBV30; len: 13; CDR3aa: AWSAPSGAYNEQF
j_gene: TRBJ1-2; v_gene: TRBV27; len: 10; CDR3aa: ASRGWNYGYT
j_gene: TRBJ2-3; v_gene: TRBV30; len: 11; CDR3aa: AWSEDSSDTQY
j_gene: TRBJ1-1; v_gene: TRBV30; len: 13; CDR3aa: AWSVSDKVNTEAF
j_gene: TRBJ1-4; v_gene: TRBV30; len: 14; CDR3aa: AWSVWESGIDEKLF
j_gene: TRBJ2-3; v_gene: TRBV6-5; len: 14; CDR3aa: ASSYATSGGTDTQY